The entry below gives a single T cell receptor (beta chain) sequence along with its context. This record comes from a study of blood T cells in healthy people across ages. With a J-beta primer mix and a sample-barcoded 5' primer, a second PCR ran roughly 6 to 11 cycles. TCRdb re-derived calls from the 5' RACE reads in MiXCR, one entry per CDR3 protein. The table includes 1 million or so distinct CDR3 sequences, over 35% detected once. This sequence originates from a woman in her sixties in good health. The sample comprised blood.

The CDR3 protein is CASSPNLASSYEQYF. CDR3 bases: TGTGCCAGCTCACCAAATCTAGCGAGCTCCTACGAGCAGTACTTC. The chain couples TRBV18 to TRBJ2-7, with a weak D call TRBD2 (6 bases). CDR3 length: 15 residues. The V end lost 2 bases, the J end lost 0 bases, and 11 bases lay between the germline ends. Germline CDR1 reads KGHSH; CDR2 reads LQKENI.